Listed below are T cell receptor beta chains from one sample, sequenced in a study of post-analysis software for immune sequencing data. MiXCR, run by TCRdb on the PCR reads, gives a single entry per CDR3 protein. The sample shows about 760,000 distinct CDR3 sequences, approximately 30% of them seen only once. Specimen: blood. Every receptor here comes from a girl aged 10-17 years with multiple sclerosis. CDR3s include the opening cysteine and the closing phenylalanine or tryptophan. A D gene is named only where the DNA matches it firmly. Size tells how often a clone was seen (once, few, many) or the class of an expanded clone, and some rows leave it out.

V	J	size	D	CDR3	DNA
TRBV7-2	TRBJ1-5	few	.	CASSLIGSAQGHF	TGTGCCAGCAGCTTAATAGGATCCGCGCAGGGGCATTTT
TRBV20-1	TRBJ2-7	.	.	CSAPGTLGYEQYF	TGCAGTGCTCCCGGGACTCTCGGGTACGAGCAGTACTTC
TRBV18	TRBJ2-3	few	.	CASSTVQSDTQYF	TGTGCCAGCTCCACCGTACAGTCAGATACGCAGTATTTT
TRBV7-8	TRBJ2-2	.	TRBD2	CASSPTSSGENTGELFF	TGTGCCAGCAGCCCCACCTCTAGCGGGGAGAACACCGGGGAGCTGTTTTTT
TRBV7-9	TRBJ2-7	.	.	CTSSLRGDNSYEQYF	TGTACCAGCAGCTTACGGGGGGACAACTCCTACGAGCAGTACTTC
TRBV9	TRBJ2-5	few	.	CASSVGVVGLETQYF	TGTGCCAGCAGCGTAGGGGTCGTAGGTTTAGAGACCCAGTACTTC
TRBV15	TRBJ1-4	.	TRBD1	CATSYSARTGREKLFF	TGTGCCACCAGCTATTCCGCGCGGACAGGCAGAGAAAAACTGTTTTTT
TRBV20-1	TRBJ2-1	.	.	CSVLQGLRPTSSYNEQFF	TGCAGTGTTTTACAGGGACTCCGCCCGACCAGCTCCTACAATGAGCAGTTCTTC
TRBV20-1	TRBJ2-4	few	TRBD1	CSAGSRTGENIQYF	TGCAGTGCTGGCTCACGGACAGGGGAAAACATTCAGTACTTC
TRBV6-5	TRBJ1-1	.	.	CASSFSAGRNTEAFF	TGTGCCAGCAGTTTCTCGGCCGGGAGGAACACTGAAGCTTTCTTT
TRBV5-5	TRBJ2-7	.	.	CASSFRADPYEQYF	TGTGCCAGCAGCTTCCGGGCAGACCCCTACGAGCAGTACTTC
TRBV27	TRBJ2-1	few	.	CASSLQGAPFNEQFF	TGTGCCAGCAGTTTACAGGGTGCCCCCTTTAATGAGCAGTTCTTC
TRBV27	TRBJ2-7	.	.	CASGGAFDEQYF	TGTGCCAGCGGCGGGGCTTTCGACGAGCAGTACTTC
TRBV7-2	TRBJ2-7	many	.	CASSLVVHGPYEQYF	TGTGCCAGCAGCTTAGTAGTACACGGACCCTACGAGCAGTACTTC
TRBV5-6	TRBJ2-1	.	TRBD1	CASSWTDRVAQFF	TGTGCCAGCAGCTGGACGGACAGGGTTGCGCAGTTCTTC
TRBV4-2	TRBJ2-5	few	TRBD2	CASSQVLTSGLAGTIQETQYF	TGTGCCAGCAGCCAAGTCCTAACCTCAGGACTAGCGGGGACCATACAAGAGACCCAGTACTTC
TRBV4-3	TRBJ1-1	few	TRBD1	CASSQYVSRGQVTEAFF	TGCGCCAGCAGCCAATACGTCTCGAGGGGGCAAGTCACTGAAGCTTTCTTT
TRBV5-1	TRBJ1-1	.	.	CASSGPLSNTEAFF	TGCGCCAGCAGCGGGCCCCTCTCGAACACTGAAGCTTTCTTT
TRBV7-2	TRBJ1-1	.	.	CASSLVSDAGVAFF	TGTGCCAGCAGCTTAGTTTCGGACGCCGGTGTAGCTTTCTTT
TRBV3-1	TRBJ2-4	few	.	CASSQGPERGDIQYF	TGTGCCAGCAGCCAAGGGCCAGAAAGGGGGGACATTCAGTACTTC
TRBV12-3/TRBV12-4	TRBJ2-2	.	TRBD2	CASSTGAGGPGELFF	TGTGCCAGCAGCACCGGAGCGGGAGGGCCCGGGGAGCTGTTTTTT
TRBV20-1	TRBJ2-1	few	TRBD2	CSAGGGIRWMDEQFF	TGCAGTGCTGGGGGGGGGATTCGATGGATGGATGAGCAGTTCTTC
TRBV29-1	TRBJ2-3	.	.	CSAWMVGTDTQYF	TGCAGCGCTTGGATGGTCGGCACAGATACGCAGTATTTT
TRBV29-1	TRBJ2-1	few	.	CSVDRGKGNYNEQFF	TGCAGCGTTGATCGGGGCAAAGGCAACTACAATGAGCAGTTCTTC
TRBV29-1	TRBJ2-3	.	TRBD2	CSVDPPSGGSTLSTDTQYF	TGCAGCGTTGACCCCCCTAGCGGGGGGAGTACGCTAAGCACAGATACGCAGTATTTT
TRBV20-1	TRBJ2-7	.	.	CSARRPGIFYEQYF	TGCAGTGCTAGGCGTCCCGGGATTTTCTACGAGCAGTACTTC
TRBV5-1	TRBJ1-2	.	.	CASSLAGMVYGYTF	TGCGCCAGCAGCTTGGCAGGGATGGTCTATGGCTACACCTTC
TRBV20-1	TRBJ1-1	.	TRBD1	CSAISGQGGGNTEAFF	TGCAGTGCTATCTCGGGACAGGGGGGTGGAAACACTGAAGCTTTCTTT
TRBV20-1	TRBJ2-6	few	TRBD1	CSARDFEGATGANVLTF	TGCAGTGCTAGAGATTTCGAGGGGGCGACAGGGGCCAACGTCCTGACTTTC
TRBV5-1	TRBJ2-7	.	.	CASSWGGGGNPYEQYF	TGCGCCAGCAGCTGGGGGGGCGGAGGGAACCCCTACGAGCAGTACTTC
TRBV9	TRBJ1-2	.	.	CASSGIAGPTFYGYTF	TGTGCCAGCAGCGGCATCGCCGGCCCGACCTTCTATGGCTACACCTTC
TRBV20-1	TRBJ2-3	.	TRBD2	CSRDREEGTDTQYF	TGCAGTCGAGACCGGGAGGAAGGCACAGATACGCAGTATTTT
TRBV9	TRBJ2-1	.	.	CAGSVDYQGEQFF	TGTGCCGGCAGCGTAGACTACCAAGGGGAGCAGTTCTTC
TRBV10-2	TRBJ2-6	many	.	CASSAQQGISGANVLTF	TGCGCCAGCAGTGCTCAGCAGGGGATCTCTGGGGCCAACGTCCTGACTTTC
TRBV5-6	TRBJ2-7	few	.	CASSLVDSRNYEQYF	TGTGCCAGCAGCTTAGTAGACAGTCGGAACTACGAGCAGTACTTC
TRBV20-1	TRBJ2-1	few	.	CSAREVLGLGNNEQFF	TGCAGTGCTAGAGAAGTCCTAGGACTGGGAAACAATGAGCAGTTCTTC
TRBV10-3	TRBJ1-2	.	.	CAAVSTGDYYGYTF	TGTGCCGCCGTCTCCACGGGTGACTACTATGGCTACACCTTC
TRBV4-3	TRBJ2-5	many	TRBD1	CASSQDRQGAETQYF	TGCGCCAGCAGCCAAGATCGACAGGGGGCAGAGACCCAGTACTTC
TRBV7-9	TRBJ1-5	.	.	CASSSTGGGGNQPQHF	TGTGCCAGCAGCTCTACGGGGGGAGGGGGGAATCAGCCCCAGCATTTT
TRBV3-1	TRBJ2-5	.	TRBD2	CASSQDPGRGTQYF	TGTGCCAGCAGCCAAGATCCAGGGAGGGGGACCCAGTACTTC
TRBV7-2	TRBJ2-2	once	.	CASSSGAGPHTGELFF	TGCGCCAGCAGCTCCGGAGCCGGCCCTCACACCGGGGAGCTGTTTTTT
TRBV5-1	TRBJ2-4	.	.	CASSPSEGQRRYNIQYF	TGCGCCAGCAGCCCCTCCGAGGGTCAGCGGAGATACAACATTCAGTACTTC
TRBV29-1	TRBJ1-2	.	TRBD1	CSGTTGRGYTF	TGCAGCGGGACGACAGGGCGGGGCTACACCTTC
TRBV2	TRBJ2-5	.	.	CASSPRTEQETQYF	TGTGCCAGCAGTCCTAGGACTGAACAAGAGACCCAGTACTTC
TRBV5-1	TRBJ1-4	.	TRBD1	CASSSRTGDEKLFF	TGCGCCAGCAGCTCGAGGACAGGGGATGAAAAACTGTTTTTT
TRBV10-3	TRBJ2-4	.	TRBD1	CAVGQGNTQYF	TGTGCCGTAGGACAGGGGAACACTCAGTACTTC
TRBV15	TRBJ2-5	.	.	CATRLRPSLQETQYF	TGTGCCACCAGGCTCCGGCCTAGCCTCCAAGAGACCCAGTACTTC
TRBV6-1	TRBJ2-1	.	.	CAREVGGDSYNEQFF	TGTGCCCGCGAGGTAGGCGGGGACTCCTACAATGAGCAGTTCTTC
TRBV6-1	TRBJ1-2	.	.	CASGFNSGGYTF	TGTGCCAGCGGCTTCAATTCAGGAGGCTACACCTTC
TRBV28	TRBJ2-5	once	.	CASHRTTGTQYF	TGTGCCAGCCACCGAACAACCGGGACCCAGTACTTC
TRBV4-3	TRBJ2-7	.	.	CASSQVWRGAYEQYF	TGCGCCAGCAGCCAAGTATGGCGGGGAGCCTACGAGCAGTACTTC
TRBV5-1	TRBJ2-5	.	.	CASSRNHRGRYGETQYF	TGCGCCAGCAGCCGAAACCACCGGGGCCGATATGGGGAGACCCAGTACTTC
TRBV7-2	TRBJ2-1	once	TRBD2	CAGSLRSRGGGFSSYNEQFF	TGTGCCGGCAGCTTGCGGTCTCGAGGCGGGGGTTTTAGCTCCTACAATGAGCAGTTCTTC
TRBV28	TRBJ2-4	once	TRBD2	CASSFGLAGGLAKNIQYF	TGTGCCAGCAGCTTTGGCCTAGCGGGGGGGCTAGCCAAAAACATTCAGTACTTC